Sequencing of this T cell receptor (beta chain) was carried out in a study of blood T cell repertoires in COVID-19. Study context: COVID-19 samples, acute and convalescent, were from the United States, Italy and Spain. PBMCs, B-cell-depleted T cells, or T cells were the source of the cDNA or gDNA that made up the material.

In the authors' methods: Reference gene primer amplification gave nucleated cell count estimates. Produced via immunoSEQ multiplex PCR; TCRdb's table is partial and in-frame only. Clonal size and the V and J genes are those of that table, whereas D and trimming came from the DNA. The sample contains some 100,000 clones, more than 75% of which appear only once. V gave up 8 bases and J gave up 5 bases; unmatched junction bases: 8. CDR1 is MGHDK and CDR2 is SYGVNS in the germline V gene. The CDR3 loop spans 14 amino acids. The chain carries TRBV25-1 and TRBJ2-5; 10 bases agree with TRBD2. The sample was peripheral blood. The sequence came from a human donor in a cohort sampled during active COVID-19. The CDR3 DNA sequence: TGTGCCAGCGGGGAAGCGGGGGGGCGCGAGACCCAGTACTTC. Protein product: CASGEAGGRETQYF.